Below, 11 T cell receptor beta chains from the same sample are listed, as sequenced in a study of shared clonotypes between healthy human individuals. Assay used: immunoSEQ multiplex PCR; TCRdb lists only in-frame clones, some missing. Of 560,000 or so clones listed, roughly 96% were seen once; the top ten hold less than 0.12%. CD45RO-negative CD8 cells positively selected for CCR7 made up the naive population, which excluded terminally differentiated effector memory CD45RA+ cells. Material: naive CD8+ T cells sorted from blood. These receptors came from a woman in her twenties or thirties in good health.

The J gene is TRBJ1-4, the V gene TRBV9; 7 bases align to TRBD1. This CDR3 region has 14 residues. J gave up 3 bases and V 4 bases, and 3 bases lay outside the gene matches. From germline, CDR1 is SGDLS and CDR2 YYNGEE. The CDR3 region is CASSPGQPNEKLFF. The CDR3 nucleotides read TGTGCCAGCAGCCCGGGACAGCCTAATGAAAAACTGTTTTTT.

The chain uses TRBV11-2 and TRBJ2-7, with D perhaps matching TRBD2 (5 bases). This CDR3 spans 11 amino acids. V lost 5 bases and J 9 bases, leaving 11 bases between the germline ends. From germline, CDR1 is SGHAT and CDR2 FQNNGV. For the CDR3, the DNA is TGTGCCAGCAGCCTAGGGAGTAGGCAGTACTTC. Protein: CASSLGSRQYF.

This chain joins TRBV29-1 and TRBJ2-6, with D hard to call. The CDR3 runs to 17 residues. V shed 1 base and J shed 0 bases, with 13 bases lying between them. Germline V gene data show CDR1 as SQVTM and CDR2 as ANQGSEA. The CDR3 DNA reads as TGCAGCGTTGAAGTCTGGCACAGTAACTCTGGGGCCAACGTCCTGACTTTC. As protein: CSVEVWHSNSGANVLTF.

This clone appeared a single time. The CDR3 nucleotides are TGTGCCAGCAGCTTCTTCGGGGCGGATGGCTACACCTTC. Its translation is CASSFFGADGYTF. The chain employs TRBV13 and TRBJ1-2; TRBD1 might be the D (5 bases). The CDR3 loop spans 13 amino acids. Germline CDR1 reads PRHDT; CDR2 reads FYEKMQ (reference sequence). The V and J ends lost 3 bases and 6 bases respectively, with 11 bases between them.

The chain has TRBV13 and TRBJ2-7, with D tentatively TRBD1 or TRBD2 (5 bases each). Trimming pared 0 bases from V and 3 bases from J, leaving 9 bases between. Per germline, CDR1 PRHDT and CDR2 FYEKMQ (reference sequence). The CDR3 contains 14 residues. CDR3 sequence (DNA): TGTGCCAGCAGCTTAGGACTAGGGGACTACGAGCAGTACTTC. Encoded protein: CASSLGLGDYEQYF.

The V gene is TRBV27, the J gene TRBJ2-7; D perhaps matches TRBD1 (5 bases). Between the trimmed V and J ends, which lost 4 bases and 3 bases, there was a span of 13 bases. This CDR3 has 14 amino acids. CDR1 and CDR2 from the germline V gene are MNHEY and SMNVEV (reference sequence). The CDR3 reads CASSSRWGSYEQYF. Here the CDR3 DNA reads TGTGCCAGCAGTTCGCGGTGGGGCAGCTACGAGCAGTACTTC.

This CDR3 reads CASSIGVGTDYGYTF. The CDR3 bases are TGTGCCAGTAGTATAGGGGTCGGGACTGACTATGGCTACACCTTC. The rearrangement links TRBV19 to TRBJ1-2, with D perhaps TRBD1 (5 bases). Germline V CDR1 and CDR2: LNHDA, SQIVND (reference sequence). The CDR3 sequence is 15 residues long. With 1 base removed from V and 3 bases from J, the gap between germline ends came to 12 bases.

J is TRBJ2-1 and V is TRBV29-1, with TRBD1 as a possible D gene (6 bases). This CDR3 is built from 13 residues. From germline, CDR1 is SQVTM and CDR2 ANQGSEA. V lost 2 bases to trimming and J lost 3 bases, with 8 bases between them. In nucleotides, the CDR3 is TGCAGCGTTGAACGGGACAACTACAATGAGCAGTTCTTC. This encodes CSVERDNYNEQFF.

The genes are TRBV2 and TRBJ2-1; 10 positions agree with TRBD1. The ends lost 11 bases at V and 5 bases at J; junction bases unmatched: 6. The germline CDR1 and CDR2 sequences are SNHLY and FYNNEI. The length of the CDR3 is 13 residues. Here the CDR3 DNA reads TGTGCCCGAGGGACAGGGGTCCACAATGAGCAGTTCTTC. The encoded protein is CARGTGVHNEQFF. Full variable domain (remainder filled in from reference TRBV2 and TRBJ2-1): EPEVTQTPSHQVTQMGQEVILRCVPISNHLYFYWYRQILGQKVEFLVSFYNNEISEKSEIFDDQFSVERPDGSNFTLKIRSTKLEDSAMYFCARGTGVHNEQFFGPGTRLTVL.

This chain uses TRBV7-6 with TRBJ2-1; the D is unclear. Germline V lookup: CDR1 SGHVS, CDR2 FNYEAQ. Trimming shortened V by 1 base and J by 7 bases, and 8 bases separated the two germline ends. The CDR3 runs 13 residues. CDR3 sequence: CASSLVAGNEQFF. In nucleotides, the CDR3 is TGTGCCAGCAGCTTAGTAGCTGGTAATGAGCAGTTCTTC.

This rearrangement joins TRBV5-4 to TRBJ2-7; 9 nucleotides line up with TRBD2. With 5 bases clipped from V and 2 bases from J, the junction kept 8 bases outside the gene matches. This CDR3 contains 15 residues. Germline V gene data show CDR1 as SGHNT and CDR2 as YYREEE (reference sequence). In nucleotides, the CDR3 is TGTGCCAGCAGGTTAGCGGGAGCAAGTCCCTACGAGCAGTACTTC. This codes for CASRLAGASPYEQYF.